This TCR beta chain emerged from a study of shared clonotypes between healthy human individuals. Notes on the study in general: Roughly 5% of naive CD4 clonotypes were shared across four donors. Non-shared clonotypes displayed generation probabilities falling below those of clonotypes present in all four donors.

The CDR3 is made up of 15 amino acids. From germline, CDR1 is MNHNS and CDR2 SASEGT. Trimming removed 1 base at V and 2 bases at J, with 11 bases between. A note on this clone: The antigen remains undetermined.

A CD45RA+ naive subset and a CD45RA-negative memory subset were split from CD4+ cells. Several immunoSEQ plates held equal portions of the genomic DNA taken from each subset. Using immunoSEQ multiplex PCR, the repertoire was profiled, and TCRdb retains in-frame clones only, with some absent. This sample has over a million clones, with over 95% found just once. The sequenced sample was naive CD4+ T cells sorted from blood. Stated subset: CD45RA+ positively selected. The chain is built from TRBV6-1 and TRBJ2-5; TRBD2 is a possible D gene (5 bases). This sequence was found in a man younger than 45 in good health. As DNA, the CDR3 is TGTGCCAGCAGTGAAGGGCGCGGGCATCAAGAGACCCAGTACTTC. Residues: CASSEGRGHQETQYF.